This T cell receptor beta chain was recovered during a study of control samples from healthy donors and cancer patients. This CDR3 is 11 amino acids long. Trimming left V 6 bases short and J 4 bases short, with 5 bases between. Germline V lookup: CDR1 SGHRS, CDR2 YFSETQ. Sequenced by immunoSEQ multiplex PCR; TCRdb stores in-frame clones only, minus some. The top ten clones hold less than 3% of a sample with around 110,000 clones, 88% of them seen once. The chain combines TRBV5-1 with TRBJ2-1; no clear D. Source material: blood. The sequence came from a woman aged 65 to 85 in good health. CDR3 residues: CASTGYNEQFF. For the CDR3, the DNA is TGCGCCAGCACGGGTTACAATGAGCAGTTCTTC.